A single sample gave rise to the 19 T cell receptor beta chains below, sequenced in a study of cytomegalovirus exposure and HLA in healthy donors. The primer mix had 60 Vbeta and 13 Jbeta primers. The table came from immunoSEQ multiplex PCR; TCRdb's copy has only in-frame clones and leaves some out. The sample shows some 130,000 clones, 76% of them seen only once. Source material: PBMCs. The receptors were sampled from a female donor in good health and CMV-seropositive.

This sequence joins TRBV6-1 and TRBJ2-7; TRBD1 agrees at 8 bases. The J segment lost 5 bases and the V segment lost 7 bases, leaving 10 bases of the junction unmatched. CDR1 is MNHNS, CDR2 SASEGT, per germline. The CDR3 is 14 amino acids. The CDR3 loop reads CASTFRTGNHEQYF. Written as DNA, the CDR3 is TGTGCCAGCACATTCCGGACAGGGAACCACGAGCAGTACTTC.

CDR3 sequence reads: CASRRTGGTDTQYF. CDR3 DNA sequence: TGCGCCAGCAGACGGACAGGAGGTACAGATACGCAGTATTTT. V gene TRBV5-1 combines with J gene TRBJ2-3, with 7 bases identical to TRBD1. This CDR3 is built from 14 residues. V gave up 5 bases and J gave up 3 bases; unmatched junction bases: 6. Germline V lookup: CDR1 SGHRS, CDR2 YFSETQ.

The rearrangement uses TRBV28 and TRBJ1-1; tentative D call: TRBD1 (5 bases). Germline loops: CDR1 MDHEN, CDR2 SYDVKM. Trimming shortened V by 5 bases and J by 4 bases, and 17 bases separated the two germline ends. CDR3 length: 15 amino acids. In nucleotides, the CDR3 is TGTGCCAGCAGTCCCCCTAGTGGGGGGTTCACTGAAGCTTTCTTT. This gives the protein CASSPPSGGFTEAFF.

The V call is TRBV11-3, the J call TRBJ2-3, with D maybe TRBD1 (5 bases). The CDR3 sequence is 14 residues long. Germline V gives CDR1 SGHNT, CDR2 YENEEA. V gave up 0 bases and J gave up 6 bases, with 10 bases separating them. The CDR3 spells CASSLDQGRDTQYF. The CDR3 DNA reads TGTGCCAGCAGCTTAGACCAGGGCCGCGATACGCAGTATTTT.

The chain couples TRBV4-2 to TRBJ1-2; D is unresolved. Germline values: CDR1 LGHNA, CDR2 YNFKEQ. With 2 bases removed from V and 2 bases from J, the gap between germline ends came to 6 bases. This CDR3 contains 13 residues. The CDR3 bases are TGTGCCAGCAGCCAACAGGAAAACTATGGCTACACCTTC. It yields the protein CASSQQENYGYTF.

The chain recombines TRBV9 with TRBJ2-4, with D possibly TRBD1 on 6 matching bases. Trimming pared 4 bases from V and 1 base from J, leaving 15 bases between. The CDR3 runs to 16 residues. Per the germline V gene, CDR1 is SGDLS and CDR2 is YYNGEE. The CDR3 protein is CASSPSWGHAKNIQYF. CDR3 bases: TGTGCCAGCAGCCCGAGTTGGGGGCACGCCAAAAACATTCAGTACTTC.

The CDR3: CSAYAYSGGTYEQYF. DNA of the CDR3: TGCAGCGCATACGCCTATAGCGGGGGAACCTACGAGCAGTACTTC. The chain is built from TRBV29-1 and TRBJ2-7; TRBD2 aligns across 9 bases. V was pared by 7 bases and J by 2 bases, with 12 bases of the junction left unmatched. Germline V gene lookup returns CDR1 SQVTM and CDR2 ANQGSEA. The CDR3 is 15 residues long.

The rearrangement joins TRBV2 to TRBJ2-5; D not resolved. Trimming pared 5 bases from V and 2 bases from J, leaving 9 bases between. Germline V CDR1 and CDR2: SNHLY, FYNNEI. The length of the CDR3 is 13 residues. The CDR3 here is CASSKGLQETQYF. CDR3 sequence (DNA): TGTGCCAGCAGTAAAGGGCTGCAAGAGACCCAGTACTTC.

The rearrangement links TRBV7-8 to TRBJ2-7; possible D gene TRBD1, 6 bases. Germline V gene data show CDR1 as SGHVS and CDR2 as FQNEAQ. This CDR3 spans 11 amino acids. V shed 3 bases and J shed 10 bases, with 10 bases lying between them. This CDR3 is CASSLNRDQYF. CDR3 nucleotide sequence: TGTGCCAGCAGCTTGAACAGGGACCAGTACTTC.

This chain links TRBV2 with TRBJ2-3; 11 bases are a match to TRBD2. V gave up 3 bases and J gave up 2 bases; unmatched junction bases: 7. The CDR3 has 17 residues. CDR1 and CDR2 (germline): SNHLY, FYNNEI. CDR3 in amino acids: CASSDITSGSLTDTQYF. Written as DNA, the CDR3 is TGTGCCAGCAGTGATATAACTAGCGGGAGTCTCACAGATACGCAGTATTTT.

This chain joins TRBV7-9 and TRBJ2-1; D remains ambiguous. The CDR3 length is 13 residues. V was clipped by 3 bases and J by 2 bases, with 5 bases between them. In germline, CDR1 is SEHNR, CDR2 FQNEAQ (reference sequence). The CDR3 loop is CASSFRTYNEQFF. In nucleotides, the CDR3 is TGTGCCAGCAGCTTCAGAACCTACAATGAGCAGTTCTTC.

The V call is TRBV2, the J call TRBJ1-2; perhaps TRBD1 as D (5 bases). Germline V gene data show CDR1 as SNHLY and CDR2 as FYNNEI. The CDR3 extends over 11 amino acids. Trimming took off 6 bases at V and 8 bases at J, with 10 bases between the two ends. In DNA form, the CDR3 reads TGTGCCAGCAGGCAGGGTGGCGGCTACACCTTC. This translates into CASRQGGGYTF.

The chain employs TRBV5-1 and TRBJ2-5; D possibly corresponds to TRBD2 (6 bases). Between the trimmed V and J ends, which lost 3 bases and 5 bases, there was a span of 17 bases. This CDR3 has 15 amino acids. Germline V gene data show CDR1 as SGHRS and CDR2 as YFSETQ. The CDR3 DNA reads TGCGCCAGCAGCTACGGAGGGGCCGGGCGCGAGACCCAGTACTTC. It translates to CASSYGGAGRETQYF.

This clone was recorded a few times. V and J are TRBV9 and TRBJ1-1, with 8 nucleotides matching TRBD1. The CDR3 is made up of 12 amino acids. With V trimmed by 4 bases and J by 11 bases, 7 bases remained unmatched. CDR1 and CDR2 (germline): SGDLS, YYNGEE. The CDR3 is CASSSRQGMAFF. The CDR3 nucleotides read TGTGCCAGCAGCTCCAGACAGGGGATGGCTTTCTTT.

This clone was picked up one time. The chain is built from TRBV9 and TRBJ2-3, with 10 bases that match TRBD2. Germline lookup yields CDR1 SGDLS and CDR2 YYNGEE. The CDR3 extends over 18 amino acids. V lost 1 base to trimming and J lost 3 bases; unmatched junction nucleotides: 11. The CDR3 region has the DNA TGTGCCAGCAGCGTATCGTCTGGGCTAGCGGGGGATACAGATACGCAGTATTTT. Residues: CASSVSSGLAGDTDTQYF.

The V call is TRBV18, the J call TRBJ1-1; TRBD1 matches 8 bases. The CDR3 is 14 amino acids. Germline CDR1 is KGHSH and CDR2 is LQKENI. V gave up 0 bases and J gave up 7 bases; unmatched junction bases: 4. The CDR3 DNA follows: TGTGCCAGCTCACCACCCCGACAGGGGATTGAAGCTTTCTTT. Translation gives CASSPPRQGIEAFF.

V and J are TRBV10-2 and TRBJ1-6; 8 bases are a match to TRBD1. The length of the CDR3 is 14 residues. CDR1 and CDR2 from the germline V gene are WSHSY and SAAADI. The junction had 5 bases not matched to a gene; V was cut back by 5 bases and J by 8 bases. DNA for the CDR3: TGCGCCAGCAGTAGAGGACAGGGCCATTCACCCCTCCACTTT. It encodes CASSRGQGHSPLHF.

This chain uses TRBV11-2 with TRBJ2-2; D unresolved. Germline assignment: CDR1 SGHAT and CDR2 FQNNGV. Trimming took off 5 bases at V and 0 bases at J, with 13 bases between the two ends. The length of the CDR3 is 16 residues. The CDR3 bases are TGTGCCAGCAGCCGTACATCTCTCGCGAACACCGGGGAGCTGTTTTTT. Translation: CASSRTSLANTGELFF. Full variable domain (missing parts from reference TRBV11-2 and TRBJ2-2): EAGVAQSPRYKIIEKRQSVAFWCNPISGHATLYWYQQILGQGPKLLIQFQNNGVVDDSQLPKDRFSAERLKGVDSTLKIQPAKLEDSAVYLCASSRTSLANTGELFFGEGSRLTVL.

The gene calls are TRBV7-9 and TRBJ2-1; 12 bases are shared with TRBD2. After removal of 5 bases from V and 4 bases from J, the junction contained 9 bases not matched to a gene. The CDR3 extends over 17 amino acids. Germline CDR1 and CDR2: SEHNR and FQNEAQ (reference sequence). CDR3 loop: CASSLYRTSGVYNEQFF. The DNA for the CDR3 is TGTGCCAGCAGCCTATATCGGACTAGCGGGGTATACAATGAGCAGTTCTTC. The full variable domain, with the rest looked up from reference TRBV7-9 and TRBJ2-1, is DTGVSQNPRHKITKRGQNVTFRCDPISEHNRLYWYRQTLGQGPEFLTYFQNEAQLEKSRLLSDRFSAERPKGSFSTLEIQRTEQGDSAMYLCASSLYRTSGVYNEQFFGPGTRLTVL.